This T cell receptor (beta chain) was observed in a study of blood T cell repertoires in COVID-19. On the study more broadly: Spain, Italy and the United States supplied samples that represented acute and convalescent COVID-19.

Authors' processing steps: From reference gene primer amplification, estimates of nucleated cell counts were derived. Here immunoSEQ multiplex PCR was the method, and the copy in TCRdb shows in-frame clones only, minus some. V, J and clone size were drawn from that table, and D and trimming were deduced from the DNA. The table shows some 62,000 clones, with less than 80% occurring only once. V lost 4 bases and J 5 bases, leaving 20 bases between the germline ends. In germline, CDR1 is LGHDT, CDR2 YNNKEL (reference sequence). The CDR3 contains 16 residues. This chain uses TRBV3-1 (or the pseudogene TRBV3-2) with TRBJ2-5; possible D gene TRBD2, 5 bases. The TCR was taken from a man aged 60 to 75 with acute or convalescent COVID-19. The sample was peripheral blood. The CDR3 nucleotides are TGTGCCAGCAGCCCCAAGGGAGCTCCCTTATTTGAGACCCAGTACTTC. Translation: CASSPKGAPLFETQYF.